Detailed here is one T cell receptor beta chain. What it recognizes is unknown. These data come from a study of regulatory T cells in long-lasting Graves disease. Whole-study results and caveats: Favored usage of TRBV28, TRBJ1-2 and TRBJ2-5 was recorded in persistent disease.

CDR1 SGHDT and CDR2 YYEEEE come from the germline V gene. This CDR3 has 16 amino acids. The V and J ends lost 1 base and 6 bases, in that order; junction bases with no gene match: 10. Time point described: newly diagnosed GD, antithyroid drugs for less than 3 months. RNA extracted from PBMCs served as the sequencing template. Arm-PCR with iRepertoire HTBI primers amplified the CDR3 regions for these TCR beta libraries. TCRdb passed the multiplex PCR reads through MiXCR, listing each CDR3 protein once. Among more than 400,000 distinct CDR3 sequences listed, about 16% were seen once. This sample also appeared in a second study, on T cells in Graves' hyperthyroidism and ophthalmopathy.

The clonotype originates from a man aged 35-49 years with Graves disease. The chain uses TRBV5-6 and TRBJ2-1, with TRBD2 matching 7 bases. The source was peripheral blood mononuclear cells (PBMCs), collected at new diagnosis, from a patient treated with antithyroid drugs. CDR3 nucleotides: TGTGCCAGCAGCTTGCGAGGAGCGGGAATGATCAATGAGCAGTTCTTC. This gives the protein CASSLRGAGMINEQFF. Supplemented by reference TRBV5-6 and TRBJ2-1, the full variable domain reads DAGVTQSPTHLIKTRGQQVTLRCSPKSGHDTVSWYQQALGQGPQFIFQYYEEEERQRGNFPDRFSGHQFPNYSSELNVNALLLGDSALYLCASSLRGAGMINEQFFGPGTRLTVL.